The following is a T cell receptor beta chain sequence with its context. Its antigen is still unknown. The data were obtained in a study of T cell repertoires in cytomegalovirus infection. Across the study: Both a matching HLA type and CMV infection were indicated by public TCR beta signatures.

TCRdb used MiXCR to reprocess the reads, holding one entry per CDR3 protein. The sample comprises hundreds of thousands of distinct CDR3 sequences, about 39% of which are singletons, and about two fifths rests with the top ten. With 3 bases removed from V and 7 bases from J, the gap between germline ends came to 15 bases. Germline CDR1 and CDR2: DFQATT and SNEGSKA (reference sequence). The CDR3 runs 13 residues. The sequence was obtained from a human donor in good health (CMV status not recorded). Some clones in this sample may be carry-over from other donors' samples. The chain couples TRBV20-1 to TRBJ2-5; the D gene is possibly TRBD1 (5 bases). This specimen was cultured PBMCs, taken from culture after CMV antigen stimulation. The CDR3 spells CSARTETRRTQYF. The CDR3 DNA follows: TGCAGTGCTAGGACAGAGACGCGCCGGACCCAGTACTTC.